The present entry profiles one T cell receptor beta chain with its context. The data belong to a study of blood T cell repertoires in COVID-19. Overall study: Acute and convalescent COVID-19 specimens originated in the United States, Italy and Spain. Sample material is recorded as cDNA or gDNA derived from T cells, B-cell-depleted T cells, or PBMCs.

As processed by the authors: Estimation of nucleated cell counts was performed using reference gene primer amplification. Generated by immunoSEQ multiplex PCR, the TCRdb table keeps only in-frame clones and is missing some. V and J calls and clone size are as listed in that table; D and trimming were resolved from the DNA. The table shows approximately 260,000 clones, with about 87% occurring only once. This CDR3 is built from 14 residues. Deletions cut 5 bases from V and 4 bases from J, with 15 bases between. Germline assignment: CDR1 MNHEY and CDR2 SMNVEV (reference sequence). Sequences were obtained from peripheral blood. The receptor was derived from a human donor in a cohort sampled during active COVID-19. This rearrangement joins TRBV27 to TRBJ2-7; D perhaps matches TRBD1 (6 bases). This CDR3 reads CASSPTRGGYEQYF. The CDR3 DNA follows: TGTGCCAGCAGTCCCACCAGGGGCGGGTACGAGCAGTACTTC.